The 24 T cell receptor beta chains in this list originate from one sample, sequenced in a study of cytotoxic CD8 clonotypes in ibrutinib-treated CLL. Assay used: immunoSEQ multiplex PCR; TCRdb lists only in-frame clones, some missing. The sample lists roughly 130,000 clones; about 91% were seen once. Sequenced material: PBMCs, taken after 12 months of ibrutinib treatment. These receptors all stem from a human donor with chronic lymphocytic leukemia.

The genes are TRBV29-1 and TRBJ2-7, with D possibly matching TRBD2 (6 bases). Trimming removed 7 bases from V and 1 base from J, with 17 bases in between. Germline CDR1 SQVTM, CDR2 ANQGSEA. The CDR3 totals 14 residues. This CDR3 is CSATRDSGSYEQYF. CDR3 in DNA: TGCAGCGCCACCCGGGACTCGGGGTCCTACGAGCAGTACTTC.

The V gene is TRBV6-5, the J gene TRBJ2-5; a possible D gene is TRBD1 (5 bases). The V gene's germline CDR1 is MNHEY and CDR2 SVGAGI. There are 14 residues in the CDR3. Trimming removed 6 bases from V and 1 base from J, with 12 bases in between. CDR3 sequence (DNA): TGTGCCAGCAGCCCCCAGGGTGCCCAAGAGACCCAGTACTTC. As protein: CASSPQGAQETQYF.

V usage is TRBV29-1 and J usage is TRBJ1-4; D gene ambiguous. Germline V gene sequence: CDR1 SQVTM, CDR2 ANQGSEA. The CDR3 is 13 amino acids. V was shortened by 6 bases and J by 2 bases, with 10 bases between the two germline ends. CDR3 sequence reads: CSVPSKTNEKLFF. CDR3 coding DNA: TGCAGCGTCCCGAGCAAGACTAATGAAAAACTGTTTTTT.

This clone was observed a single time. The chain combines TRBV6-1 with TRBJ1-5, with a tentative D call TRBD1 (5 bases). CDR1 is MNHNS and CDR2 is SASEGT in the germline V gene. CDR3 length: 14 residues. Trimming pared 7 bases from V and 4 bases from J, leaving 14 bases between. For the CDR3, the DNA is TGTGCCAGCACTACAAAACAGGTTAATCAGCCCCAGCATTTT. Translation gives CASTTKQVNQPQHF.

The CDR3 sequence is CSVGDSPYGYTF. CDR3 DNA sequence: TGCAGCGTTGGGGACAGCCCCTATGGCTACACCTTC. V gene TRBV29-1 combines with J gene TRBJ1-2; 7 bases align to TRBD1. Germline CDR1 reads SQVTM; CDR2 reads ANQGSEA. The ends lost 4 bases at V and 4 bases at J; junction bases unmatched: 3. This CDR3 has 12 amino acids. Drawing the rest from reference TRBV29-1 and TRBJ1-2, the complete variable domain is SAVISQKPSRDICQRGTSLTIQCQVDSQVTMMFWYRQQPGQSLTLIATANQGSEATYESGFVIDKFPISRPNLTFSTLTVSNMSPEDSSIYLCSVGDSPYGYTFGSGTRLTVV.

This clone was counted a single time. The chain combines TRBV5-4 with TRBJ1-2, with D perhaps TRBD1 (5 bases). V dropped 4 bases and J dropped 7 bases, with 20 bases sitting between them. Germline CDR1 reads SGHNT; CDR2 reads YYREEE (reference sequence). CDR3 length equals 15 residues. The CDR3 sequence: CASSTGTPERFGYTF. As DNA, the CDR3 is TGTGCCAGCAGCACTGGGACCCCTGAGCGGTTTGGCTACACCTTC.

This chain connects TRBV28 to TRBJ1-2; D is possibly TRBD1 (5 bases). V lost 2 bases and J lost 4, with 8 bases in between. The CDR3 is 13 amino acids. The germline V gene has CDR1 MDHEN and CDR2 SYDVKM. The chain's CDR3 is CASSLGGVYGYTF. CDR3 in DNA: TGTGCCAGCAGTTTAGGAGGGGTCTATGGCTACACCTTC.

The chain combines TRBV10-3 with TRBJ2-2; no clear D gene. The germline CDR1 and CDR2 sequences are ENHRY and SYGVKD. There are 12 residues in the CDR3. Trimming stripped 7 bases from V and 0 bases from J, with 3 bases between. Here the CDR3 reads CAINTNTGELFF. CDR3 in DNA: TGTGCCATCAACACGAACACCGGGGAGCTGTTTTTT.

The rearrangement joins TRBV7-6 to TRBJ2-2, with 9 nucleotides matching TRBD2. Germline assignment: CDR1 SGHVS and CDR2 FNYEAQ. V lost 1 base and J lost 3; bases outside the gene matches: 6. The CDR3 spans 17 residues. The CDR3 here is CASSLEPGLAYTGELFF. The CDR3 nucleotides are TGTGCCAGCAGCTTAGAGCCGGGACTAGCTTACACCGGGGAGCTGTTTTTT.

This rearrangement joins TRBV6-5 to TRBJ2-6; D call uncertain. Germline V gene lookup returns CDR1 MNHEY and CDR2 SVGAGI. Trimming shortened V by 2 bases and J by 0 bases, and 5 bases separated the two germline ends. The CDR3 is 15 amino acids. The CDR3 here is CASSYRSSGANVLTF. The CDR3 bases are TGTGCCAGCAGTTACCGGAGCTCTGGGGCCAACGTCCTGACTTTC.

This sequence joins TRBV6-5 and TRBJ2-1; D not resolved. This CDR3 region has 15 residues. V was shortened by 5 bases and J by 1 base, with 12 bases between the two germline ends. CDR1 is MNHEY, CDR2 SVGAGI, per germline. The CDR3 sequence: CASSAQSPSYNEQFF. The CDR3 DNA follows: TGTGCCAGCAGTGCTCAGAGCCCATCCTACAATGAGCAGTTCTTC.

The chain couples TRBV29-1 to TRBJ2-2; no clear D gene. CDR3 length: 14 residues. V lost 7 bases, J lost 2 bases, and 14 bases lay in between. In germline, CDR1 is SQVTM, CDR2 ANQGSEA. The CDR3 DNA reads TGCAGCGGCCGAGGCCGGGCCAACACCGGGGAGCTGTTTTTT. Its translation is CSGRGRANTGELFF.

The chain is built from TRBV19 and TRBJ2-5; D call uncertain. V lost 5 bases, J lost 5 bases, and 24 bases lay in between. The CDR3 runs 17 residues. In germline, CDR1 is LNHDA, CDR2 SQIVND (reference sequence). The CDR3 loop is CASSLATARPTLETQYF. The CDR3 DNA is TGTGCCAGTAGTCTGGCGACCGCACGACCAACGTTGGAGACCCAGTACTTC.

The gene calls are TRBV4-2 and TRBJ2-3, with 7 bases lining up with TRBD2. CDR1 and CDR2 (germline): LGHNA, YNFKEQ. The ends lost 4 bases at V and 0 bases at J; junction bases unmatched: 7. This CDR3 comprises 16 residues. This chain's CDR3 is CASSLTLAASTDTQYF. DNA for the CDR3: TGTGCCAGCAGCCTCACTCTAGCGGCTAGCACAGATACGCAGTATTTT.

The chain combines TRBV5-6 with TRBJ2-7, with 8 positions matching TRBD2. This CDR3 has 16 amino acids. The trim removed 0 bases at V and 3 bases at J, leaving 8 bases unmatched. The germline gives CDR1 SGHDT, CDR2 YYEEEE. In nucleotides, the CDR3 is TGTGCCAGCAGCTTGGTAGGGCTAGCGGGCCGCTACGAGCAGTACTTC. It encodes CASSLVGLAGRYEQYF.

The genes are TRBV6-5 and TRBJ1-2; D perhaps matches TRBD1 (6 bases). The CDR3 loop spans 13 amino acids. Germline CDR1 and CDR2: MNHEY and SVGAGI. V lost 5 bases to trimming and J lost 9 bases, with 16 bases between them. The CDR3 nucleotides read TGTGCCAGCAGTGACAGGTCTCAGGCTAGCTACACCTTC. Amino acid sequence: CASSDRSQASYTF.

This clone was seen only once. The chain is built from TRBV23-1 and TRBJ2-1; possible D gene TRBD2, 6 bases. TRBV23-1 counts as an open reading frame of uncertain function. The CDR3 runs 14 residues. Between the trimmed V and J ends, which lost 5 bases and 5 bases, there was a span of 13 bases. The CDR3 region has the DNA TGCGCCAGCAGTGGATCGGGACTGCACAATGAGCAGTTCTTC. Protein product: CASSGSGLHNEQFF.

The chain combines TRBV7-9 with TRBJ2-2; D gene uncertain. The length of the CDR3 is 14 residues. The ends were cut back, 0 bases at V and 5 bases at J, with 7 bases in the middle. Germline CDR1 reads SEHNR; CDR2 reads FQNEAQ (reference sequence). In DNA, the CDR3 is TGTGCCAGCAGCTTAGCTTTGGGAACCGGGGAGCTGTTTTTT. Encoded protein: CASSLALGTGELFF.

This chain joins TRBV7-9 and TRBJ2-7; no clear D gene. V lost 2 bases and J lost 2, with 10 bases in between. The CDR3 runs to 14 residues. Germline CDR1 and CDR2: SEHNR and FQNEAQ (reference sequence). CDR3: CASSLSASPYEQYF. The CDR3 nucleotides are TGTGCCAGCAGCTTAAGCGCAAGCCCCTACGAGCAGTACTTC.

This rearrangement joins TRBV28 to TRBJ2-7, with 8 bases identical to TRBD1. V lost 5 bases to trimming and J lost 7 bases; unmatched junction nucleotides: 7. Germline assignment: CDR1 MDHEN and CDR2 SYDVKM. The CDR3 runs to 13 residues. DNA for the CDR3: TGTGCCAGCAGTCCACGGGACAGGTCGGAGCAGTACTTC. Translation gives CASSPRDRSEQYF.

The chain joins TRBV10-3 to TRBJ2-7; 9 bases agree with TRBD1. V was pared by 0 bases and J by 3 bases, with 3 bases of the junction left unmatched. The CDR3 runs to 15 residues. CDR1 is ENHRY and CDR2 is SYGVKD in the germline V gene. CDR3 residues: CAISESGTGNYEQYF. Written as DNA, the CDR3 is TGTGCCATCAGTGAGTCAGGGACAGGGAACTACGAGCAGTACTTC.

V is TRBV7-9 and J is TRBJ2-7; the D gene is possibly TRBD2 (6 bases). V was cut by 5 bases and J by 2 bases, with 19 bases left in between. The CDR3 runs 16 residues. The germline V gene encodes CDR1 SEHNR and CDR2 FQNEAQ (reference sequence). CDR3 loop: CASSKFPGREAYEQYF. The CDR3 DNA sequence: TGTGCCAGCAGCAAATTCCCTGGCAGGGAGGCCTACGAGCAGTACTTC.

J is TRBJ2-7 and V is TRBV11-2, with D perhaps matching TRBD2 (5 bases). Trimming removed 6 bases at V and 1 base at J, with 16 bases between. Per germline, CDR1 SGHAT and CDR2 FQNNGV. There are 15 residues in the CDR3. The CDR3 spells CASRFPGRGSYEQYF. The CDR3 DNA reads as TGTGCCAGCAGGTTCCCCGGACGAGGGTCCTACGAGCAGTACTTC.

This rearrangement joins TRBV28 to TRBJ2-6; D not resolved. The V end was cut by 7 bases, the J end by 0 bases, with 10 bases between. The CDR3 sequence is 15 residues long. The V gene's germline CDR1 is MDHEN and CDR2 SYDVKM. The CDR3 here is CASTLSVSGANVLTF. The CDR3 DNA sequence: TGTGCCAGCACCCTCTCAGTCTCTGGGGCCAACGTCCTGACTTTC.